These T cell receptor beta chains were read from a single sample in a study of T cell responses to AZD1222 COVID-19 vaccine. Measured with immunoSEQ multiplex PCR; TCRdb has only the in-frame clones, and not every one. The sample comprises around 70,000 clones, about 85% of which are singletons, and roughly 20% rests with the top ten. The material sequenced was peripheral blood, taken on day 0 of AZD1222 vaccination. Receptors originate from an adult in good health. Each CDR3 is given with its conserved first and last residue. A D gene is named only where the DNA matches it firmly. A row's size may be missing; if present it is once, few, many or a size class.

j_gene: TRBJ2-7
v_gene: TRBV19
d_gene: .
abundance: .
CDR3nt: TGTGCCAGTAGTAAGGGGGGGATTTACGAGCAGTACTTC
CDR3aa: CASSKGGIYEQYF

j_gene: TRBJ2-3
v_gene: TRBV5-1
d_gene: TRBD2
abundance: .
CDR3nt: TGCGCCAGCAGCCCTCGACTAGCCCCAGATACGCAGTATTTT
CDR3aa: CASSPRLAPDTQYF

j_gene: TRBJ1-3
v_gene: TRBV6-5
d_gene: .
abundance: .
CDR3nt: TGTGCCAGCAGTTCCCCAGGGACCCCAGGAAACACCATATATTTT
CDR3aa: CASSSPGTPGNTIYF

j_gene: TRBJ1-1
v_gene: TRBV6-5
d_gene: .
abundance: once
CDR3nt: TGTGCCAGCATCTCACAGGGATTGTCCACTGAAGCTTTCTTT
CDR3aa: CASISQGLSTEAFF

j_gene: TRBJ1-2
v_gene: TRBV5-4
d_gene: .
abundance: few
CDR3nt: TGTGCCAGCAGCTTGGGACAGGATAACTATGGCTACACCTTC
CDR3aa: CASSLGQDNYGYTF

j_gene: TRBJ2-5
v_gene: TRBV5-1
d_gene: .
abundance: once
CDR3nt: TGCGCCAGCAGCTTGTGGCGAGCCGGGGAGACCCAGTACTTC
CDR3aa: CASSLWRAGETQYF

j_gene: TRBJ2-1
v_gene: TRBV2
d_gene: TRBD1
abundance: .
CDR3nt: TGTGCCAGCTGGGGACAGGGGGCCGGCAATGAGCAGTTCTTC
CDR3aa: CASWGQGAGNEQFF

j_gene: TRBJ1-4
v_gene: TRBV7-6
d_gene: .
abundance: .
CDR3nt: TGTGCCAGCAGCTTAGATCCGGCAACTAATGAAAAACTGTTTTTT
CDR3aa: CASSLDPATNEKLFF

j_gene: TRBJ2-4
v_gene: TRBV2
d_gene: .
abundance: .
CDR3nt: TGTGCCAGCAGTCTGGCTAAAAACATTCAGTACTTC
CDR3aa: CASSLAKNIQYF

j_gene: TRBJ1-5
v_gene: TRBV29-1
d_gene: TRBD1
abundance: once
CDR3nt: TGCAGCGTTACGACAGGGGGAGATCGTCAGCCCCAGCATTTT
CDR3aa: CSVTTGGDRQPQHF

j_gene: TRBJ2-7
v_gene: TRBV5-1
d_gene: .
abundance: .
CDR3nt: TGCGCCAGCAGCCTATCCACGGGGGGCATCTACGAGCAGTACTTC
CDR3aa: CASSLSTGGIYEQYF

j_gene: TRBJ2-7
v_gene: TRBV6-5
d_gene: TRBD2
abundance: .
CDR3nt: TGTGCCAGCAGTCTATCAACTAGCGGAGCCTACGAGCAGTACTTC
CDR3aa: CASSLSTSGAYEQYF

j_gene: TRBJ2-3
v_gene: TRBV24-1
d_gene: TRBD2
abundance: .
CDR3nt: TGTGCCACCAGTGATCCGACACCTAGCGGGGAGGGCACAGATACGCAGTATTTT
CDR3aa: CATSDPTPSGEGTDTQYF

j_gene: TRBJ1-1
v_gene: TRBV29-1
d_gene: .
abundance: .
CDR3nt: TGCAGCGTAGGACGGTCGAACACTGAAGCTTTCTTT
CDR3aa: CSVGRSNTEAFF

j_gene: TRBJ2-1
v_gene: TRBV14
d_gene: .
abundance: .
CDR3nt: TGTGCCAGCAGCCAAGAAGTAGTGGATGAGCAGTTCTTC
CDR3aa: CASSQEVVDEQFF

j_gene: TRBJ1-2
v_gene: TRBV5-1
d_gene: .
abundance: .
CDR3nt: TGCGCCAGCAGCTTGATGGATCCACAGATCTATGGCTACACCTTC
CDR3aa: CASSLMDPQIYGYTF

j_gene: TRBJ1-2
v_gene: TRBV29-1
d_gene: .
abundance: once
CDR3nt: TGCAGCGTTGATAAATTGCAGGGACATGGCTACACCTTC
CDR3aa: CSVDKLQGHGYTF

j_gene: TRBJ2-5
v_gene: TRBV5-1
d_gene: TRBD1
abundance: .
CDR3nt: TGCGCCAGCAGCCGAGGACAGGGGGGTGAGGAGACCCAGTACTTC
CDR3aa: CASSRGQGGEETQYF

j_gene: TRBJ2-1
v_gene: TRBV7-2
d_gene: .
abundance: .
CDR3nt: TGTGCCAGCAGCTCGACAACTCTCTCCTACAATGAGCAGTTCTTC
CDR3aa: CASSSTTLSYNEQFF

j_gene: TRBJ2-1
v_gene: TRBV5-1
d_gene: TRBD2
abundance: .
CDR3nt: TGCGCCAGCAGCCCGTTTTTTGGCGGGAGGGGTGGGCAGTTCTTC
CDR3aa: CASSPFFGGRGGQFF

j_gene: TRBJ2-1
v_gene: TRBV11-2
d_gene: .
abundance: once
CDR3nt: TGTGCCAGCAGCTTAGGATCGGGAGTAGAAGAGCAGTTCTTC
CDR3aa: CASSLGSGVEEQFF

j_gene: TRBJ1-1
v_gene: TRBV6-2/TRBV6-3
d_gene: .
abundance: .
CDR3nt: TGTGCCAGCAGTTCCTCCGGGCCCCTAGGGACTGAAGCTTTCTTT
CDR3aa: CASSSSGPLGTEAFF